This TCR beta chain originates from a study of T cell repertoires in cytomegalovirus infection. Background on the study: Matching HLA type, along with CMV infection, was indicated by public TCR beta signatures.

TCRdb reanalysed the reads using MiXCR and keeps one entry per CDR3 protein. Of roughly 280,000 distinct CDR3 sequences detected, about an eighth appear once; the ten largest clones hold roughly 8.7%. Per the germline V gene, CDR1 is DFQATT and CDR2 is SNEGSKA (reference sequence). CDR3 length: 12 amino acids. With 6 bases clipped from V and 8 bases from J, the junction kept 7 bases outside the gene matches. The rearrangement uses TRBV20-1 and TRBJ1-5; 7 nucleotides match TRBD1. This clonotype was obtained from a human donor in good health (CMV status not recorded). Some clones in this sample may be carry-over from other donors' samples. Sequencing was carried out using PBMCs. The CDR3 here is CSARTGLEPQHF. CDR3 DNA sequence: TGCAGTGCCCGGACAGGCCTCGAGCCCCAGCATTTT.